One sample yielded the 9 T cell receptor beta chains listed below, sequenced in a study of shared clonotypes between healthy human individuals. Assay: immunoSEQ multiplex PCR; the TCRdb copy retains only in-frame clones and omits some. The sample carries around 690,000 clones, 90% recorded once. The specimen sequenced was memory CD8+ T cells from PBMCs. The subset denotes: CD45RO+ cells pooled with CCR7-negative TemRA cells. Receptors originate from a man between 18 and 29 years old in good health. Some clones in this sample may be carry-over from other donors' samples.

The CDR3 loop is CAISDILGRERLSVDEQFF. In DNA, the CDR3 is TGTGCCATCAGTGATATCTTGGGGCGGGAGCGATTGTCGGTAGATGAGCAGTTCTTC. The V call is TRBV10-3, the J call TRBJ2-1; 7 bases match TRBD2. The V gene's germline CDR1 is ENHRY and CDR2 SYGVKD. The V segment lost 3 bases and the J segment 8 bases; nucleotides outside the gene matches: 22. The CDR3 is 19 residues long.

V and J are TRBV15 and TRBJ1-1; no definite D call. V gave up 1 base and J gave up 4 bases, with 7 bases separating them. The CDR3 sequence is 13 residues long. The V gene's germline CDR1 is LNHNV and CDR2 YYDKDF (reference sequence). CDR3 DNA sequence: TGTGCCACCAGCAGAGCCTGGGGCACTGAAGCTTTCTTT. This gives the protein CATSRAWGTEAFF.

The chain uses TRBV10-3 and TRBJ2-7; maybe TRBD1 (5 bases). The CDR3 runs to 13 residues. Germline loops: CDR1 ENHRY, CDR2 SYGVKD. Trimming shortened V by 6 bases and J by 1 base, and 10 bases separated the two germline ends. CDR3 amino acids: CAISWAGSYEQYF. The CDR3 DNA follows: TGTGCCATCAGCTGGGCAGGGTCCTACGAGCAGTACTTC.

This rearrangement joins TRBV13 to TRBJ1-1, with no clear D. Germline V gene sequence: CDR1 PRHDT, CDR2 FYEKMQ (reference sequence). The ends were cut back, 2 bases at V and 2 bases at J, with 9 bases in the middle. The CDR3 totals 14 residues. The CDR3 here is CASSLSRANTEAFF. In DNA, the CDR3 is TGTGCCAGCAGCTTATCCCGGGCAAACACTGAAGCTTTCTTT. Drawing the rest from reference TRBV13 and TRBJ1-1, the complete variable domain is AAGVIQSPRHLIKEKRETATLKCYPIPRHDTVYWYQQGPGQDPQFLISFYEKMQSDKGSIPDRFSAQQFSDYHSELNMSSLELGDSALYFCASSLSRANTEAFFGQGTRLTVV.

The rearrangement uses TRBV7-2 and TRBJ2-7; D gene uncertain. V was shortened by 5 bases and J by 3 bases, with 11 bases between the two germline ends. The CDR3 is made up of 13 amino acids. Per the germline V gene, CDR1 is SGHTA and CDR2 is FQGNSA. The CDR3 sequence: CASSPHPSYEQYF. CDR3 nucleotide sequence: TGTGCCAGCAGCCCCCATCCCAGCTACGAGCAGTACTTC.

This chain links TRBV11-1 with TRBJ1-1; D gene ambiguous. CDR1 and CDR2 from the germline V gene are SGHAT and FQDESV (reference sequence). The CDR3 is made up of 16 amino acids. Trimming shortened V by 1 base and J by 1 base, and 13 bases separated the two germline ends. This CDR3 reads CASSLGSGFRNTEAFF. In DNA, the CDR3 is TGTGCCAGCAGCTTAGGTTCAGGTTTTAGGAACACTGAAGCTTTCTTT.

Concerning this clone: The same CDR3 can be traced to other DNA sequences in this sample. The chain uses TRBV5-1 and TRBJ2-1; 8 positions match TRBD1. Germline loops: CDR1 SGHRS, CDR2 YFSETQ. J gave up 7 bases and V 0 bases, and 6 bases lay outside the gene matches. The CDR3 is made up of 15 amino acids. The DNA of the CDR3 is TGCGCCAGCAGCTTGGGGCAGGGGGCGAGGAATGAGCAGTTCTTC. Its translation is CASSLGQGARNEQFF.

The rearrangement joins TRBV20-1 to TRBJ1-4; the match to TRBD1 covers 8 bases. Germline CDR1 and CDR2: DFQATT and SNEGSKA (reference sequence). The CDR3 has 11 residues. The ends lost 5 bases at V and 10 bases at J; junction bases unmatched: 3. For the CDR3, the DNA is TGCAGTGCTCCAGGGGGCGGAAAACTGTTTTTT. This encodes CSAPGGGKLFF.

V and J are TRBV29-1 and TRBJ2-3, with D tentatively TRBD1 (6 bases). Trimming removed 3 bases at V and 8 bases at J, with 15 bases between. The germline CDR1 and CDR2 sequences are SQVTM and ANQGSEA. The CDR3 length is 13 residues. CDR3 sequence reads: CSVDPQGGSTQYF. The CDR3 region has the DNA TGCAGCGTTGACCCACAGGGTGGGAGTACGCAGTATTTT.